A single sample gave rise to the 14 T cell receptor beta chains below, sequenced in a study of early T cells in non-severe SARS-CoV-2 infection. TCRdb reprocessed the 5' RACE reads via MiXCR and lists one record per CDR3 protein. The data show 70,000 to 90,000 distinct CDR3 sequences, about 16% seen once. The source material was whole blood. The receptor source for this set is an adult who was a healthcare worker with PCR-confirmed SARS-CoV-2 infection or an uninfected control (not recorded which).

Points on this clonotype: Just one base apart from a much larger clone, this may be a read error. The chain uses TRBV5-5 and TRBJ2-1; 15 nucleotides align to TRBD2. V was clipped by 4 bases and J by 7 bases; unmatched bases: 3. The germline V gene encodes CDR1 SGHKS and CDR2 YYEKEE (reference sequence). The CDR3 consists of 15 residues. Here the CDR3 DNA reads TGTGCCAGCAGCAGGGGACTAGCGGGAGGTAATGAGCAGTTCTTC. Amino acid sequence: CASSRGLAGGNEQFF.

This clonotype was counted ten times or more. The V gene is TRBV28, the J gene TRBJ2-7; D perhaps matches TRBD2 (6 bases). The CDR3 spans 14 residues. Trimming cost V 7 bases and J 1 base, with 14 bases left between them. Germline CDR1 MDHEN, CDR2 SYDVKM. The DNA for the CDR3 is TGTGCCAGCATTCTCGGGGCGGGGTCCTACGAGCAGTACTTC. Protein: CASILGAGSYEQYF. The full variable domain, in which reference TRBV28 and TRBJ2-7 provide the parts outside the CDR3, is DVKVTQSSRYLVKRTGEKVFLECVQDMDHENMFWYRQDPGLGLRLIYFSYDVKMKEKGDIPEGYSVSREKKERFSLILESASTNQTSMYLCASILGAGSYEQYFGPGTRLTVT.

Points on this clonotype: One end of the junction does not line up with germline, which may come from a read error. The chain links TRBV7-9 to TRBJ1-1; TRBD1 is a possible D gene (5 bases). From germline, CDR1 is SEHNR and CDR2 FQNEAQ (reference sequence). The CDR3 spans 12 residues. The CDR3 region is CASSNRNAEAFF. The DNA of the CDR3 is TGTGCCAGCAGCAACAGGAACGCTGAAGCTTTCTTT.

CDR3 nucleotide sequence: TGTGCCAGCAGTGACTATCAATCAGGGCATGGCTACACCTTC. Translating it yields CASSDYQSGHGYTF. The chain recombines TRBV6-1 with TRBJ1-2; TRBD1 might be the D (5 bases). The V end was cut by 3 bases, the J end by 6 bases, with 14 bases between. CDR1 is MNHNS and CDR2 is SASEGT in the germline V gene. The CDR3 is made up of 14 amino acids.

The chain uses TRBV15 and TRBJ2-7; no definite D call. V shed 0 bases and J shed 2 bases, with 8 bases lying between them. Germline V CDR1 and CDR2: LNHNV, YYDKDF (reference sequence). The CDR3 covers 14 residues. The CDR3 DNA follows: TGTGCCACCAGCAGAGATCTGGCCACCTACGAGCAGTACTTC. Its protein is CATSRDLATYEQYF.

The V and J genes are TRBV28 and TRBJ2-5; D gene ambiguous. CDR3 length equals 13 residues. Germline V gives CDR1 MDHEN, CDR2 SYDVKM. V lost 6 bases, J lost 2 bases, and 10 bases lay in between. CDR3 in DNA: TGTGCCAGCAGCCCGCTCATTCAAGAGACCCAGTACTTC. This sequence encodes CASSPLIQETQYF.

V gene TRBV6-6 combines with J gene TRBJ1-1; 10 bases line up with TRBD1. CDR1 and CDR2 from the germline V gene are MNHNY and SVGAGI (reference sequence). The CDR3 has 12 residues. CDR3 DNA: TGTGCGATCGGGACAGGGGCTACTGAAGCTTTCTTT. Residues: CAIGTGATEAFF.

This chain uses TRBV2 with TRBJ2-2, with 8 bases fitting TRBD2. This CDR3 is built from 17 residues. Germline V CDR1 and CDR2: SNHLY, FYNNEI. Trimming at V came to 4 bases and at J to 5 bases, leaving 12 bases not matched to a gene. CDR3 loop: CASSATSGMSGTGELFF. The CDR3 bases are TGTGCCAGCAGTGCCACTAGCGGAATGTCTGGGACCGGGGAGCTGTTTTTT. Together with reference TRBV2 and TRBJ2-2, the CDR3 gives the full variable domain: EPEVTQTPSHQVTQMGQEVILRCVPISNHLYFYWYRQILGQKVEFLVSFYNNEISEKSEIFDDQFSVERPDGSNFTLKIRSTKLEDSAMYFCASSATSGMSGTGELFFGEGSRLTVL.

This clonotype was observed a few times. The gene calls are TRBV11-2 and TRBJ2-3; the D gene is possibly TRBD2 (5 bases). The CDR3 loop spans 16 amino acids. Trimming pared 5 bases from V and 7 bases from J, leaving 22 bases between. Germline V CDR1 and CDR2: SGHAT, FQNNGV. CDR3 sequence (DNA): TGTGCCAGCAGCCAAACGAGGACTGGAGGCGGAAATACGCAGTATTTT. Amino acids: CASSQTRTGGGNTQYF.

This clonotype was detected ten times or more. The gene calls are TRBV7-3 and TRBJ2-2; tentatively, D is TRBD1 (5 bases). The germline V gene encodes CDR1 SGHTA and CDR2 FQGTGA. Trimming removed 4 bases at V and 1 base at J, with 10 bases between. The CDR3 is 15 amino acids. The CDR3 is CASSSPQGNTGELFF. For the CDR3, the DNA is TGTGCCAGCAGCTCCCCTCAGGGGAACACCGGGGAGCTGTTTTTT.

The gene calls are TRBV20-1 and TRBJ2-7; D may be TRBD2 (5 bases). This CDR3 is 15 amino acids long. The germline gives CDR1 DFQATT, CDR2 SNEGSKA (reference sequence). Trimming removed 3 bases from V and 0 bases from J, with 15 bases in between. The CDR3 is CSASGSYESSYEQYF. In nucleotides, the CDR3 is TGCAGTGCTAGTGGGAGCTATGAAAGCTCCTACGAGCAGTACTTC.

V usage is TRBV21-1 and J usage is TRBJ2-7; TRBD2, the D gene given by the table, was not confirmed from the DNA. TRBV21-1 is noted as a pseudogene. The CDR3 runs 17 residues. The CDR3: CASSKQTGTNPWDEQYF. For the CDR3, the DNA is TGTGCCAGCAGCAAACAAACCGGGACTAACCCTTGGGACGAGCAGTACTTC.

This clonotype showed up many times. The gene calls are TRBV3-1 and TRBJ2-3; D ambiguous. Germline CDR1 and CDR2: LGHDT and YNNKEL (reference sequence). This CDR3 is 13 amino acids long. Trimming removed 2 bases from V and 5 bases from J, with 8 bases in between. CDR3 in DNA: TGTGCCAGCAGCCAAAAGGGCGGAGATACGCAGTATTTT. Translated, it gives CASSQKGGDTQYF.

This clonotype has a handful of counts. The chain joins TRBV18 to TRBJ2-7; D remains unclear. CDR1 is KGHSH, CDR2 LQKENI, per germline. Trimming removed 6 bases at V and 6 bases at J, with 9 bases between. The CDR3 has 11 amino acids. The CDR3 protein is CASSDPPEQYF. The DNA for the CDR3 is TGTGCCAGCTCTGATCCGCCCGAGCAGTACTTC.